This entry features one T cell receptor (beta chain) sequence. Its antigen is currently unknown. CDR3 length: 13 residues. The entry originates in a study of T cells expressing NK-cell markers. The overall study: Repertoires of TCR beta were obtained from T cells sorted as CD3+CD56+NKG2C+, CD3+CD56+NKG2C- and CD3+CD56-NKG2C+. Within the sequenced cohort of eight donors, seven exhibited HCMV seropositivity and one was seronegative. Findings and caveats of the study: Dominant NKG2C+ clonotypes in roughly six donors made up about 1.0-7.0% of CD8+ T cells.

Beta-chain TCR cDNA was generated via 5'RACE template switching with UMIs. TCRdb reprocessed the 5' RACE reads; each CDR3 protein has one entry and no DNA is given. There are roughly 280,000 distinct CDR3 sequences in the sample, with approximately 0.42% held by the top ten. The chain combines TRBV12-3 or TRBV12-4 with TRBJ2-1; TCRdb's D call, TRBD2, is unchecked because there is no DNA. The clonotype originates from a man aged 18 to 35 in good health. Sequenced input: blood T cells: a sorted CD56 or NKG2C T cell subset, CD4+ or CD8+ T cells, or bulk PBMC T cells (not recorded which). CDR3: CASSLLAGERQFF.